This TCR beta chain was sequenced for a study of OX40 agonist ivuxolimab in advanced cancers. In the study overall: Patients were infused with ivuxolimab every 2 weeks at 0.01 to 10 mg/kg.

Deletions cut 1 base from V and 8 bases from J, with 11 bases between. Germline lookup yields CDR1 MGHDK and CDR2 SYGVNS. The CDR3 covers 13 residues. Assay: immunoSEQ multiplex PCR; the TCRdb copy retains only in-frame clones and omits some. The sample lists some 30,000 clones, around 90% seen once, with about 9% in the top ten. The V call is TRBV25-1, the J call TRBJ1-2, with unresolved D. Here the sequenced sample was CD4+ or CD8+ T cells sorted from blood, taken in a trial of the OX40 agonist ivuxolimab. The origin of this receptor is an adult with an advanced solid tumor such as melanoma, head and neck, liver or kidney cancer. CDR3 loop: CASSESGLGGYTF. The CDR3 nucleotides are TGTGCCAGCAGTGAATCGGGGTTAGGGGGCTACACCTTC.